This T cell receptor beta chain appears in the sequencing data of a study of blood T cell repertoires in COVID-19. In the study overall: T cells, B-cell-depleted T cells, or PBMCs supplied cDNA or gDNA.

Trimming shortened V by 1 base and J by 2 bases, and 17 bases separated the two germline ends. The length of the CDR3 is 17 residues. Germline lookup yields CDR1 MGHRA and CDR2 YSYEKL. Assay: immunoSEQ multiplex PCR; the TCRdb copy retains only in-frame clones and omits some. Of roughly 92,000 clones in the sample, over 75% were seen once. The source of this sequence is a human donor with acute or convalescent COVID-19. The donor label of this sample is uncertain. Sequencing used peripheral blood. The rearrangement links TRBV4-1 to TRBJ2-5; D might be TRBD1 (6 bases). The CDR3 sequence: CASSQGGLRDKQETQYF. The CDR3 DNA follows: TGCGCCAGCAGCCAAGGGGGGCTCCGGGACAAGCAAGAGACCCAGTACTTC.